The next 13 T cell receptor beta chains were all read from a single sample in a study of blood T cell repertoires in COVID-19. Profiling relied on immunoSEQ multiplex PCR, and the TCRdb table lists in-frame clones only, not all of them. The profile covers around 100,000 clones, with just under 80% appearing a single time and 12% taken by the ten largest. Input material: peripheral blood. Receptor source: an older woman with acute or convalescent COVID-19.

This sequence joins TRBV5-3 and TRBJ1-1; D possibly corresponds to TRBD1 (5 bases). TRBV5-3 is annotated as an ORF whose role is uncertain. V was pared by 3 bases and J by 5 bases, with 26 bases between. This CDR3 has 18 residues. Written as DNA, the CDR3 is TGTGCCAGAAGCTCTAAAAATGCAGGGCTTAAGCCGGGTACTGAAGCTTTCTTT. Its translation is CARSSKNAGLKPGTEAFF.

This chain links TRBV11-2 with TRBJ1-1; 12 bases map to TRBD1. Trimming at V came to 4 bases and at J to 3 bases, leaving 9 bases not matched to a gene. This CDR3 has 17 amino acids. CDR1 SGHAT and CDR2 FQNNGV come from the germline V gene. The CDR3 DNA follows: TGTGCCAGCAGCTCCGGGACAGGGGGCTTAACGGACACTGAAGCTTTCTTT. Encoded protein: CASSSGTGGLTDTEAFF.

This chain joins TRBV19 and TRBJ1-4; D is unresolved. This CDR3 spans 13 amino acids. With 7 bases removed from V and 4 bases from J, the gap between germline ends came to 10 bases. Germline CDR1 and CDR2: LNHDA and SQIVND (reference sequence). CDR3 sequence (DNA): TGTGCCAGTACCCTTGGAGTTAATGAAAAACTGTTTTTT. As protein: CASTLGVNEKLFF.

The chain uses TRBV6-6 and TRBJ2-7, with D maybe TRBD2 (5 bases). The germline V gene has CDR1 MNHNY and CDR2 SVGAGI (reference sequence). This CDR3 is 14 amino acids long. Trimming cost V 0 bases and J 7 bases, with 13 bases left between them. The CDR3 loop reads CASSYSDVRGEQYV. The CDR3 DNA follows: TGTGCCAGCAGTTACTCGGACGTAAGAGGGGAGCAGTACGTC.

The chain is built from TRBV5-4 and TRBJ1-2; perhaps TRBD1 as D (6 bases). The CDR3 spans 14 residues. Deletions cut 4 bases from V and 0 bases from J, with 10 bases between. The germline V gene encodes CDR1 SGHNT and CDR2 YYREEE (reference sequence). The CDR3 spells CASSPDSTNYGYTF. In DNA form, the CDR3 reads TGTGCCAGCAGCCCGGACAGTACTAACTATGGCTACACCTTC. Together with reference TRBV5-4 and TRBJ1-2, the CDR3 gives the full variable domain: ETGVTQSPTHLIKTRGQQVTLRCSSQSGHNTVSWYQQALGQGPQFIFQYYREEENGRGNFPPRFSGLQFPNYSSELNVNALELDDSALYLCASSPDSTNYGYTFGSGTRLTVV.

This chain links TRBV19 with TRBJ1-5, with TRBD1 matching 9 bases. Germline V gene sequence: CDR1 LNHDA, CDR2 SQIVND (reference sequence). With V trimmed by 0 bases and J by 8 bases, 8 bases remained unmatched. CDR3 length: 16 amino acids. The CDR3 here is CASSIDMTGGVEPQHF. The CDR3 DNA reads TGTGCCAGTAGTATAGACATGACAGGGGGAGTGGAGCCCCAGCATTTT. The full variable domain, in which reference TRBV19 and TRBJ1-5 provide the parts outside the CDR3, is DGGITQSPKYLFRKEGQNVTLSCEQNLNHDAMYWYRQDPGQGLRLIYYSQIVNDFQKGDIAEGYSVSREKKESFPLTVTSAQKNPTAFYLCASSIDMTGGVEPQHFGDGTRLSIL.

This chain links TRBV2 with TRBJ1-4, with TRBD1 identical over 11 bases. Germline-derived CDR1 and CDR2 are SNHLY and FYNNEI. V lost 6 bases to trimming and J lost 7 bases; unmatched junction nucleotides: 7. This CDR3 is 15 amino acids long. The DNA of the CDR3 is TGTGCCAGCAGACGGACAGGGGGCGCGGGTGAAAAACTGTTTTTT. As protein: CASRRTGGAGEKLFF.

This chain's CDR3 is CASSRPGQMNTEAFF. Here the CDR3 DNA reads TGTGCCAGCAGCCGTCCGGGACAGATGAACACTGAAGCTTTCTTT. J is TRBJ1-1 and V is TRBV3-1 (or the pseudogene TRBV3-2); the match to TRBD1 covers 7 bases. Germline CDR1 and CDR2: LGHDT and YNNKEL (reference sequence). CDR3 length equals 15 residues. Trimming at V came to 4 bases and at J to 0 bases, leaving 5 bases not matched to a gene.

V and J are TRBV30 and TRBJ2-7; D might be TRBD1 (6 bases). The germline V and J ends were trimmed by 2 bases and 3 bases, with 14 bases remaining between them. In germline, CDR1 is GTSNPN, CDR2 SVGIG (reference sequence). CDR3 length: 14 amino acids. CDR3 DNA sequence: TGTGCCTGGAGTCGGACAGCCAAAGTCTACGAGCAGTACTTC. Its translation: CAWSRTAKVYEQYF.

The rearrangement uses TRBV15 and TRBJ1-1; 9 bases align to TRBD1. The CDR3 loop spans 12 amino acids. Germline CDR1 is LNHNV and CDR2 is YYDKDF (reference sequence). The J segment lost 11 bases and the V segment lost 5 bases, leaving 6 bases of the junction unmatched. Here the CDR3 reads CATSGQGSRAFF. CDR3 nucleotide sequence: TGTGCCACCAGCGGACAGGGGAGTAGGGCTTTCTTT.

This chain joins TRBV7-2 and TRBJ2-2, with TRBD1 identical over 7 bases. CDR3 length: 15 residues. Trimming at V came to 3 bases and at J to 6 bases, leaving 7 bases not matched to a gene. The germline V gene has CDR1 SGHTA and CDR2 FQGNSA. The DNA for the CDR3 is TGTGCCAGCAGCTTCGACAGGGTCGGGTCCGGGGAGCTGTTTTTT. Translated: CASSFDRVGSGELFF.

The V call is TRBV5-5, the J call TRBJ2-7; TRBD2 matches at 7 bases. J gave up 4 bases and V 0 bases, and 4 bases lay outside the gene matches. Germline V lookup: CDR1 SGHKS, CDR2 YYEKEE (reference sequence). The CDR3 runs 14 residues. The CDR3 sequence is CASSLGAGLYEQYF. For the CDR3, the DNA is TGTGCCAGCAGCTTGGGGGCGGGACTATACGAGCAGTACTTC.

Only a few counts were recorded for this clone. The J gene is TRBJ2-1, the V gene TRBV5-1; weak D call: TRBD2 (6 bases). CDR1 is SGHRS, CDR2 YFSETQ, per germline. This CDR3 is built from 13 residues. The V end was cut by 4 bases, the J end by 4 bases, with 9 bases between. The CDR3 loop reads CASSPRGYNEQFF. The CDR3 DNA sequence: TGCGCCAGCAGCCCCCGGGGGTACAATGAGCAGTTCTTC.